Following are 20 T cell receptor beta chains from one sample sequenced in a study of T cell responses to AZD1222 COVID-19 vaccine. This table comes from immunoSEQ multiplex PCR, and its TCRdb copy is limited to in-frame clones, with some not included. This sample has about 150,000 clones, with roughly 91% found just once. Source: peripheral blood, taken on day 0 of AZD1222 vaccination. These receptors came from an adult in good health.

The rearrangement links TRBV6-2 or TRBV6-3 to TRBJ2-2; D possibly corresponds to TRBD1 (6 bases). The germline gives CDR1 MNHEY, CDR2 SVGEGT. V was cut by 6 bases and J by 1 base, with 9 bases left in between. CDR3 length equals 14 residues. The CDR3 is CASSMTGNTGELFF. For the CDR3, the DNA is TGTGCCAGCAGCATGACAGGGAACACCGGGGAGCTGTTTTTT.

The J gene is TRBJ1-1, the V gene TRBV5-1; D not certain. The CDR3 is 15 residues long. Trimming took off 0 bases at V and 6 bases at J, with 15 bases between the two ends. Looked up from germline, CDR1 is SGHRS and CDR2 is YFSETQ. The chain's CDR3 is CASSLAATSSSEAFF. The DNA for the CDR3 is TGCGCCAGCAGCTTGGCCGCGACATCCAGTTCTGAAGCTTTCTTT.

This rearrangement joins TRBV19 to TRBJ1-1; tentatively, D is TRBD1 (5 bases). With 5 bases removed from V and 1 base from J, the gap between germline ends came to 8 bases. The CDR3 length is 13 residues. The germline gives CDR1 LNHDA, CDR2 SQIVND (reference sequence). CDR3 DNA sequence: TGTGCCAGTAGTGTCACAGGGAACACTGAAGCTTTCTTT. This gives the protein CASSVTGNTEAFF.

CDR3 residues: CSARWTDTQYF. In DNA, the CDR3 is TGCAGTGCTAGATGGACAGATACGCAGTATTTT. This chain uses TRBV20-1 with TRBJ2-3; no firm D call. V lost 2 bases, J lost 3 bases, and 3 bases lay in between. Per germline, CDR1 DFQATT and CDR2 SNEGSKA (reference sequence). The CDR3 runs to 11 residues.

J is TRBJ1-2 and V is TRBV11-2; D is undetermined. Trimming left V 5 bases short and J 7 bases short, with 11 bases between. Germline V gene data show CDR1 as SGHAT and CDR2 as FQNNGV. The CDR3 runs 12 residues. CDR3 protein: CASSEGLSGYTF. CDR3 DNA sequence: TGTGCCAGCAGCGAAGGACTCTCTGGCTACACCTTC.

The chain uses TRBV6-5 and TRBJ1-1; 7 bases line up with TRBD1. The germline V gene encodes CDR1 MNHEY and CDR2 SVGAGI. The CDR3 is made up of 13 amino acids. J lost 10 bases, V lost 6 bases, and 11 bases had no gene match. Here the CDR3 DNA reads TGTGCCAGCAGCCGACAGGGTATAGGATTAGCTTTCTTT. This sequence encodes CASSRQGIGLAFF.

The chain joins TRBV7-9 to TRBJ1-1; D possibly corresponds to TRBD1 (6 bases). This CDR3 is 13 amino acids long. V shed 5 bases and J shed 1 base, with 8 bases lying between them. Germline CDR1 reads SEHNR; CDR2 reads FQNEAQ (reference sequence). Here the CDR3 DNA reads TGTGCCAGCAGCGAGGGACAGAACACTGAAGCTTTCTTT. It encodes CASSEGQNTEAFF.

DNA for the CDR3: TGTGCCAGTGTCAGGGCTCCTAACACTGAAGCTTTCTTT. Its translation: CASVRAPNTEAFF. The J gene is TRBJ1-1, the V gene TRBV12-3 or TRBV12-4; TRBD1 is a possible D gene (5 bases). V shed 9 bases and J shed 2 bases, with 13 bases lying between them. This CDR3 is built from 13 residues.

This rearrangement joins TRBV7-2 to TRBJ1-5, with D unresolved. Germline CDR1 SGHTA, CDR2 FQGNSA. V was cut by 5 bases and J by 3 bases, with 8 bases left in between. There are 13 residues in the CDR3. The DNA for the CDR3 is TGTGCCAGCAGCGGCAGTTTCAATCAGCCCCAGCATTTT. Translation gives CASSGSFNQPQHF.

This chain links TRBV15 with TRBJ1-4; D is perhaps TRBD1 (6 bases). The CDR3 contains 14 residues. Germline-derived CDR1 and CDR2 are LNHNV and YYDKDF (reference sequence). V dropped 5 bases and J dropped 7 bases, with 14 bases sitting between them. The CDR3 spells CATSLTGFTEKLFF. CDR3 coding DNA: TGTGCCACCAGCTTAACAGGGTTTACTGAAAAACTGTTTTTT.

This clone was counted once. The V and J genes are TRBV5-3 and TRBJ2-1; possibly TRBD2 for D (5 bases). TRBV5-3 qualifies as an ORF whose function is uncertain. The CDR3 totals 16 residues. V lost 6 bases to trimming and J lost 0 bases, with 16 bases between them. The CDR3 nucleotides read TGTGCCAGAAATCGGCCCGGGAATAGCTCCTACAATGAGCAGTTCTTC. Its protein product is CARNRPGNSSYNEQFF.

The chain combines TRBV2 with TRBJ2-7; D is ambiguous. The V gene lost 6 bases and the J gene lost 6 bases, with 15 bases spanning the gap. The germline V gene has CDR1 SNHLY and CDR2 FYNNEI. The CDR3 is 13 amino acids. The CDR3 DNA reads TGTGCCAGCAGGGCAACCGCCTTACCCGAGCAGTACTTC. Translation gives CASRATALPEQYF.

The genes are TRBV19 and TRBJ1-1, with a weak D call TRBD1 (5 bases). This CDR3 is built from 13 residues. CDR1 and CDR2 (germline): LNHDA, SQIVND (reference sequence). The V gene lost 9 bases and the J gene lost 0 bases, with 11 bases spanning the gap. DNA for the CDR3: TGTGCCAGCTCAAGACAGTTGAACACTGAAGCTTTCTTT. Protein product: CASSRQLNTEAFF. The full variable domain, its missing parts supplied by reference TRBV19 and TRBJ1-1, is DGGITQSPKYLFRKEGQNVTLSCEQNLNHDAMYWYRQDPGQGLRLIYYSQIVNDFQKGDIAEGYSVSREKKESFPLTVTSAQKNPTAFYLCASSRQLNTEAFFGQGTRLTVV.

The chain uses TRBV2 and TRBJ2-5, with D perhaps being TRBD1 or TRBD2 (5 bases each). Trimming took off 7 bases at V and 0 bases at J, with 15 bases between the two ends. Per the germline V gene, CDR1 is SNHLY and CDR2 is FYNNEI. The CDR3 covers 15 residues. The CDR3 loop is CASKRDLPYQETQYF. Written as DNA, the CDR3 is TGTGCCAGCAAACGGGACCTACCGTACCAAGAGACCCAGTACTTC. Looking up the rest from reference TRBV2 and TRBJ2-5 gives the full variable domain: EPEVTQTPSHQVTQMGQEVILRCVPISNHLYFYWYRQILGQKVEFLVSFYNNEISEKSEIFDDQFSVERPDGSNFTLKIRSTKLEDSAMYFCASKRDLPYQETQYFGPGTRLLVL.

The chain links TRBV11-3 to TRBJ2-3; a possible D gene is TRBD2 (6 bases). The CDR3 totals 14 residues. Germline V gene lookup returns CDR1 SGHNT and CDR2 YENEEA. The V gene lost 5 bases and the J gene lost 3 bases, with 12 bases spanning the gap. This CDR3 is CASSPWGVTDTQYF. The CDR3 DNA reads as TGTGCCAGCAGCCCTTGGGGGGTGACAGATACGCAGTATTTT.

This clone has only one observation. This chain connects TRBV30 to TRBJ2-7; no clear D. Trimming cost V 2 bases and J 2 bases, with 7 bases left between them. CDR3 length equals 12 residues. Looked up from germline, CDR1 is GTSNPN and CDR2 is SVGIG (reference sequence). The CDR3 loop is CAWSLQPYEQYF. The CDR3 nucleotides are TGTGCCTGGAGTCTCCAGCCCTACGAGCAGTACTTC.

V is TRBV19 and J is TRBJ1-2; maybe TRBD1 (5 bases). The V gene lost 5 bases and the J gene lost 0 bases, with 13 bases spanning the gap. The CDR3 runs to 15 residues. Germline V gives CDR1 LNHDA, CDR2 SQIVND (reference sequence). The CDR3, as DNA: TGTGCCAGTAGTCCTCGACAGCGCACTAACTATGGCTACACCTTC. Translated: CASSPRQRTNYGYTF.

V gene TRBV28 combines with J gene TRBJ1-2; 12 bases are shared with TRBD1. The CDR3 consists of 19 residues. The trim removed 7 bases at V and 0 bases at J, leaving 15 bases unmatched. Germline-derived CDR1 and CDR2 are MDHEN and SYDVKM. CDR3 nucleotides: TGTGCCAGCAACACGCCAGGGACAGGGGGCTTCAAGGCTAACTATGGCTACACCTTC. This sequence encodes CASNTPGTGGFKANYGYTF.

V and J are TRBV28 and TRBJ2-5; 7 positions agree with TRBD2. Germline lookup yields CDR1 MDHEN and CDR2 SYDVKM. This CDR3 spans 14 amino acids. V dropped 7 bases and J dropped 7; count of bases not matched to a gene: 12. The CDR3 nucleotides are TGTGCCAGCAACTTGGGGGGGAACAAAGGGACCCAGTACTTC. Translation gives CASNLGGNKGTQYF.

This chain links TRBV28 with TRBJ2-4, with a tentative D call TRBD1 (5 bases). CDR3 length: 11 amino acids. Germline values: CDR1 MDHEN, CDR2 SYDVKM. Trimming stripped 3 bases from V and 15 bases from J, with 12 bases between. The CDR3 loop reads CASSFSGPTYF. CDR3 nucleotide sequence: TGTGCCAGCAGTTTTTCAGGGCCTACGTACTTC.